This T cell receptor beta chain was profiled in a study of cytomegalovirus exposure and HLA in healthy donors. General study findings and limits: In vitro confirmation showed a few CMV-associated chains to be CMV antigen specific. Whilst most TCR sequences proved rare, a subset of public TCRs occurred across many donors. The finding came from a later analysis; first-cohort TCR clusters tended to co-occur in the roughly 120 validation repertoires.

In the case of this clone: Its antigen is as yet unknown.

Germline V gene data show CDR1 as MDHEN and CDR2 as SYDVKM. After removal of 7 bases from V and 3 bases from J, the junction contained 12 bases not matched to a gene. The CDR3 is 16 residues long. Clones were read by immunoSEQ multiplex PCR, and TCRdb kept only the in-frame ones, dropping some. Here the sample spans around 190,000 clones, 85% being singletons. The sequence was obtained from a man aged 18 to 29 in good health and CMV-seropositive. The sequenced sample consisted of PBMCs. V usage is TRBV28 and J usage is TRBJ1-2; 9 bases agree with TRBD1. In DNA form, the CDR3 reads TGTGCCAGCACGAGGTCCGGACAGGGGTATGACTATGGCTACACCTTC. It codes for CASTRSGQGYDYGYTF.